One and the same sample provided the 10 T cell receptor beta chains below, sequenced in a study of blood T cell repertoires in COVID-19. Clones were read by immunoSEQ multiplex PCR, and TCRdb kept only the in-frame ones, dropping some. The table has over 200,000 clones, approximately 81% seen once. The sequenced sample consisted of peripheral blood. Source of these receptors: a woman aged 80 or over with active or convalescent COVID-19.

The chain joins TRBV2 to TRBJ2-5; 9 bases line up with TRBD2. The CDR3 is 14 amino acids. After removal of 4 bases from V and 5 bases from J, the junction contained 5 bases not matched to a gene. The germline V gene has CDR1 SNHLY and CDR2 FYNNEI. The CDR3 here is CASSAGTSLETQYF. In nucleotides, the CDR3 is TGTGCCAGCAGTGCAGGGACTAGCTTGGAGACCCAGTACTTC.

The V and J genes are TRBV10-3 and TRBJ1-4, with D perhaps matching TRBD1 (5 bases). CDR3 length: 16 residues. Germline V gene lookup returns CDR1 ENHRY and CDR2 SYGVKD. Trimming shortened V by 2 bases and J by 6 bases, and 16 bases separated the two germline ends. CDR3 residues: CAISEGGQGWDEKLFF. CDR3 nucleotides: TGTGCCATCAGTGAGGGTGGCCAGGGATGGGATGAAAAACTGTTTTTT.

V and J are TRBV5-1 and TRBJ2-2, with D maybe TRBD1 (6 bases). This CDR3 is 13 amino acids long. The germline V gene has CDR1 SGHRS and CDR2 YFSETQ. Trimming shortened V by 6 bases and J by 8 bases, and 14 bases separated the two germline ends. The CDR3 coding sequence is TGCGCCAGCACCTACAGGGATAAAGGGGAGCTGTTTTTT. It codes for CASTYRDKGELFF.

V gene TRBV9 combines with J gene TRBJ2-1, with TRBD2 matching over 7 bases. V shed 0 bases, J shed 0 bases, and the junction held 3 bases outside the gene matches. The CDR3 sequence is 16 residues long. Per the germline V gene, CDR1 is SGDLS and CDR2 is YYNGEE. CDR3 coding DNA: TGTGCCAGCAGCGTAGGTGGGAGGGCCTCCTACAATGAGCAGTTCTTC. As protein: CASSVGGRASYNEQFF.

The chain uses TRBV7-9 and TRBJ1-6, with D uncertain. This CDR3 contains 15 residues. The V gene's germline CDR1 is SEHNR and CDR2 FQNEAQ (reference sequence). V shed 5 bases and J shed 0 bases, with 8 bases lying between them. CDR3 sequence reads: CASSPLSSYNSPLHF. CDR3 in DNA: TGTGCCAGCAGCCCACTGAGCTCCTATAATTCACCCCTCCACTTT.

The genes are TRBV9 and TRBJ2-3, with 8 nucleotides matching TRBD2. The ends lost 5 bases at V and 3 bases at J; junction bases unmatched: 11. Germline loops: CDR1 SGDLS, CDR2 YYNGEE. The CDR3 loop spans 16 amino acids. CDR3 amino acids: CASRAVEVAGTDTQYF. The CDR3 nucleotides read TGTGCCAGCAGAGCGGTAGAGGTAGCGGGAACAGATACGCAGTATTTT.

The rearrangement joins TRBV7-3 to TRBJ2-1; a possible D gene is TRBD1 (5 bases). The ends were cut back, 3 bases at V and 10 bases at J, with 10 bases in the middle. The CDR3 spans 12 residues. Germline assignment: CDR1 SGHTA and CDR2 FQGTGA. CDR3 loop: CASSFREGEQFF. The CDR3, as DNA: TGTGCCAGCAGCTTCAGGGAAGGGGAGCAGTTCTTC. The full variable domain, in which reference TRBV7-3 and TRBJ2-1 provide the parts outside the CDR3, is GAGVSQTPSNKVTEKGKYVELRCDPISGHTALYWYRQSLGQGPEFLIYFQGTGAADDSGLPNDRFFAVRPEGSVSTLKIQRTERGDSAVYLCASSFREGEQFFGPGTRLTVL.

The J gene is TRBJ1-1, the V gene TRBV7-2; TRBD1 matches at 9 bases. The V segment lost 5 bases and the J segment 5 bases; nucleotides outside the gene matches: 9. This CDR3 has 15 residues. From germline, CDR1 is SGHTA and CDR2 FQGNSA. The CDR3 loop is CASSTRTGVGTEAFF. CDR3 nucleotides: TGTGCCAGCAGCACGCGGACAGGGGTCGGGACTGAAGCTTTCTTT.

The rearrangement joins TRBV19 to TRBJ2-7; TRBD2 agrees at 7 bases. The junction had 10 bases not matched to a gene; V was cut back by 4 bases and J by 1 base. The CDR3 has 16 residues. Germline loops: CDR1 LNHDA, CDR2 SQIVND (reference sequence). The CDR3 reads CASSNPGGPKSYEQYF. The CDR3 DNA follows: TGTGCCAGTAGTAACCCGGGAGGTCCCAAGTCCTACGAGCAGTACTTC.

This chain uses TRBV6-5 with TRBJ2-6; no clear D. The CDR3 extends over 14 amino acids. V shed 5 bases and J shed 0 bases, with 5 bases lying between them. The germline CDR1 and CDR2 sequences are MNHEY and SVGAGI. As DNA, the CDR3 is TGTGCCAGCAGTCTCGGCTCTGGGGCCAACGTCCTGACTTTC. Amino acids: CASSLGSGANVLTF.